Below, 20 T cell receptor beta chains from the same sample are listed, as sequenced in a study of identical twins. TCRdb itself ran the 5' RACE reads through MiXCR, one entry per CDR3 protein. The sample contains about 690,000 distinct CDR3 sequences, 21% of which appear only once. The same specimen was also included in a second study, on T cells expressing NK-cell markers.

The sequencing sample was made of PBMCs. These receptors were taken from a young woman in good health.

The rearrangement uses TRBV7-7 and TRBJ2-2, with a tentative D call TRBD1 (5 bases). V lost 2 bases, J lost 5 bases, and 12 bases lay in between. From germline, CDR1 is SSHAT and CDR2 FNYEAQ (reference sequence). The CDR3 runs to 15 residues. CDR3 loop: CASSLSGMGTGELFF. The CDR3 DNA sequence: TGTGCCAGCAGCTTATCAGGGATGGGTACCGGGGAGCTGTTTTTT.

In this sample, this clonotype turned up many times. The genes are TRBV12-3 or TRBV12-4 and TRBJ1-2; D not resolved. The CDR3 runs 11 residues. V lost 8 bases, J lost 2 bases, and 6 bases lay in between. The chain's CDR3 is CASFRNYGYTF. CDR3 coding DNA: TGTGCCAGCTTCAGGAACTATGGCTACACCTTC.

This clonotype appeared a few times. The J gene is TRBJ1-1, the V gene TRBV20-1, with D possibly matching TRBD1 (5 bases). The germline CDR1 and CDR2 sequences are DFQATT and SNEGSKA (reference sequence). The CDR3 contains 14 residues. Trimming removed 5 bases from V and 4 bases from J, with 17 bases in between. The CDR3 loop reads CSAPKQVSGTEAFF. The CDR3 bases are TGCAGTGCTCCCAAACAGGTATCCGGCACTGAAGCTTTCTTT.

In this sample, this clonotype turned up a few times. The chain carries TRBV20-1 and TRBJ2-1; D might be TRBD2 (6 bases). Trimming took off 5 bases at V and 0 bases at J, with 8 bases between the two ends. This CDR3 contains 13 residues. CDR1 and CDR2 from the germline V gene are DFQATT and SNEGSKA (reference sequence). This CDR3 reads CSAGGSSYNEQFF. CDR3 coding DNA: TGCAGTGCTGGGGGGAGCTCCTACAATGAGCAGTTCTTC.

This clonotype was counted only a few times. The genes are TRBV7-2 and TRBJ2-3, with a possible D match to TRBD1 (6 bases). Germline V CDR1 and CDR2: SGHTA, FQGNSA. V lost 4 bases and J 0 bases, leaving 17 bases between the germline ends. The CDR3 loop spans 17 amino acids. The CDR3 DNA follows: TGTGCCAGCAGCTCCCTTAGGACAGCTGCTAGCACAGATACGCAGTATTTT. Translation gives CASSSLRTAASTDTQYF.

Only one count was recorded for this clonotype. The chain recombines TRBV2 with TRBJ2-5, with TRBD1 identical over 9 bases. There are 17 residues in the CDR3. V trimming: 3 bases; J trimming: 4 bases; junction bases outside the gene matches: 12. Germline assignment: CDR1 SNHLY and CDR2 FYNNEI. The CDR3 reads CASSDTGGARVGETQYF. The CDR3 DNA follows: TGTGCCAGCAGTGACACAGGGGGCGCGAGGGTAGGAGAGACCCAGTACTTC.

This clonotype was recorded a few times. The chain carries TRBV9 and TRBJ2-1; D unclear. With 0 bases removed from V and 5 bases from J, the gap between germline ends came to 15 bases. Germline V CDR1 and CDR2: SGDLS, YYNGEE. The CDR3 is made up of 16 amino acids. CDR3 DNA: TGTGCCAGCAGCGTAGGTTCCCGGCCAGGAAACAATGAGCAGTTCTTC. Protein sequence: CASSVGSRPGNNEQFF. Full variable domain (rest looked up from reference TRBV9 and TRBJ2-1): DSGVTQTPKHLITATGQRVTLRCSPRSGDLSVYWYQQSLDQGLQFLIQYYNGEERAKGNILERFSAQQFPDLHSELNLSSLELGDSALYFCASSVGSRPGNNEQFFGPGTRLTVL.

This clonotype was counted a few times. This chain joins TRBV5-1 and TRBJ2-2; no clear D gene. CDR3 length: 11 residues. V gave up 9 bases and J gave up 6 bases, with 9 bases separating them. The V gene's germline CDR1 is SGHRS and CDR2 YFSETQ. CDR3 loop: CATGSPGELFF. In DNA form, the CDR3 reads TGCGCCACAGGTTCACCCGGGGAGCTGTTTTTT.

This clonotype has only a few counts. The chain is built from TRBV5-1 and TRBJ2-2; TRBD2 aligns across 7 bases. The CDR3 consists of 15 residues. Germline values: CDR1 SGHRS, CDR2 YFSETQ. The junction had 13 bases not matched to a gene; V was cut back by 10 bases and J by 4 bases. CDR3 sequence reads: CASSAGLDFTGELFF. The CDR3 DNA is TGCGCCTCGTCCGCCGGACTAGACTTCACCGGGGAGCTGTTTTTT.

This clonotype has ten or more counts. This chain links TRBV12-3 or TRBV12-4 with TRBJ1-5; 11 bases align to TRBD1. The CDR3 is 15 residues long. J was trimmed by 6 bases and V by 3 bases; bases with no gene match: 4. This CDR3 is CASSFGQGAIQPQHF. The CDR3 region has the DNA TGTGCCAGCAGTTTTGGACAGGGGGCGATTCAGCCCCAGCATTTT.

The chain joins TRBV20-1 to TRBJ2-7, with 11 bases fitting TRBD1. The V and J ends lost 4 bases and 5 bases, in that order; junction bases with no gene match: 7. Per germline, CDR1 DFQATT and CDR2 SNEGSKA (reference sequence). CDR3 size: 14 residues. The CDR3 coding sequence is TGCAGTGCTAAGATCGGGACAGGGGGAAACGAGCAGTACTTC. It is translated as CSAKIGTGGNEQYF.

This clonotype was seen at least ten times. The CDR3 here is CASSAVWGQGTEAFF. DNA for the CDR3: TGTGCCAGCAGCGCGGTATGGGGACAGGGCACTGAAGCTTTCTTT. J is TRBJ1-1 and V is TRBV7-2; 9 positions agree with TRBD1. This CDR3 has 15 residues. Per the germline V gene, CDR1 is SGHTA and CDR2 is FQGNSA. Trimming at V came to 5 bases and at J to 4 bases, leaving 8 bases not matched to a gene.

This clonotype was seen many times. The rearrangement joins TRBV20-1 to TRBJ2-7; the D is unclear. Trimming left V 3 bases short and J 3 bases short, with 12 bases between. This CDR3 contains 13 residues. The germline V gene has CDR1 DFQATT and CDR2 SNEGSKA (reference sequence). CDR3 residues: CSARAHDHYEQYF. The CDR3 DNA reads TGCAGTGCTAGGGCACACGATCACTACGAGCAGTACTTC.

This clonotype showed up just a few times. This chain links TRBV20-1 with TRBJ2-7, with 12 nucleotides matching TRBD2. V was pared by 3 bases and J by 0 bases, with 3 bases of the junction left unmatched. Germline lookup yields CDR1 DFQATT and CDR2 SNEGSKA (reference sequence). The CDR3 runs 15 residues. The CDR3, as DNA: TGCAGTGCTAGGTCTAGCGGGGGGGTCTCCTACGAGCAGTACTTC. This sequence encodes CSARSSGGVSYEQYF.

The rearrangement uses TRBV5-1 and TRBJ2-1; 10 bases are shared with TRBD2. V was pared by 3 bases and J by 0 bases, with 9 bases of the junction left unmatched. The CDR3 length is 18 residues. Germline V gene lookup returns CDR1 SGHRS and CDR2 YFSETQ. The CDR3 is CASSSRTSGRSSYNEQFF. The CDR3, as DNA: TGCGCCAGCAGCTCCCGGACTAGCGGAAGGAGCTCCTACAATGAGCAGTTCTTC.

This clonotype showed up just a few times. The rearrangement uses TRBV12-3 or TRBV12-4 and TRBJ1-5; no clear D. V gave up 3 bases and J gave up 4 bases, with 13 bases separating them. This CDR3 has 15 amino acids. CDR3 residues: CASSLGSPGNQPQHF. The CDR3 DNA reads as TGTGCCAGCAGTTTGGGCTCCCCGGGGAATCAGCCCCAGCATTTT.

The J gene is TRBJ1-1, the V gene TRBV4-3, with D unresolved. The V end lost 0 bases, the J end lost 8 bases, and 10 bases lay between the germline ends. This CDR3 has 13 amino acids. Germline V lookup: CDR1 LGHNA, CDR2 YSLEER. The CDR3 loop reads CASSQDRTREAFF. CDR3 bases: TGCGCCAGCAGCCAAGACAGGACCAGGGAAGCTTTCTTT.

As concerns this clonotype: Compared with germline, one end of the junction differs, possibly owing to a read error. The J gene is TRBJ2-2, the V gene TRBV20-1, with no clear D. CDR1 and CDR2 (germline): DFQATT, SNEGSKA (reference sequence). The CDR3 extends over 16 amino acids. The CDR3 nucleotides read TGCAGTGCTAGAGGTTGGGGTTGGAACGACACCTGGGAGCTGTTTTTT. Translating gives CSARGWGWNDTWELFF.

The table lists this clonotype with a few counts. CDR3 protein: CASSYKGPSYNEQFF. The CDR3 DNA is TGTGCCAGCAGTTACAAGGGGCCCTCCTACAATGAGCAGTTCTTC. This chain links TRBV6-5 with TRBJ2-1; D is perhaps TRBD1 (5 bases). CDR1 is MNHEY and CDR2 is SVGAGI in the germline V gene. CDR3 length: 15 residues. V was clipped by 2 bases and J by 0 bases, with 8 bases between them.

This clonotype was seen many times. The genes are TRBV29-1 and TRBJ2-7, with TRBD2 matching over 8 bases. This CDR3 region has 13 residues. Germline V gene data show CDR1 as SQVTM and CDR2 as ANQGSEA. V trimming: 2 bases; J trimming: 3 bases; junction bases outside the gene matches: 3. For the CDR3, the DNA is TGCAGCGTTGAATCTGGGACTAGCTACGAGCAGTACTTC. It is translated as CSVESGTSYEQYF.